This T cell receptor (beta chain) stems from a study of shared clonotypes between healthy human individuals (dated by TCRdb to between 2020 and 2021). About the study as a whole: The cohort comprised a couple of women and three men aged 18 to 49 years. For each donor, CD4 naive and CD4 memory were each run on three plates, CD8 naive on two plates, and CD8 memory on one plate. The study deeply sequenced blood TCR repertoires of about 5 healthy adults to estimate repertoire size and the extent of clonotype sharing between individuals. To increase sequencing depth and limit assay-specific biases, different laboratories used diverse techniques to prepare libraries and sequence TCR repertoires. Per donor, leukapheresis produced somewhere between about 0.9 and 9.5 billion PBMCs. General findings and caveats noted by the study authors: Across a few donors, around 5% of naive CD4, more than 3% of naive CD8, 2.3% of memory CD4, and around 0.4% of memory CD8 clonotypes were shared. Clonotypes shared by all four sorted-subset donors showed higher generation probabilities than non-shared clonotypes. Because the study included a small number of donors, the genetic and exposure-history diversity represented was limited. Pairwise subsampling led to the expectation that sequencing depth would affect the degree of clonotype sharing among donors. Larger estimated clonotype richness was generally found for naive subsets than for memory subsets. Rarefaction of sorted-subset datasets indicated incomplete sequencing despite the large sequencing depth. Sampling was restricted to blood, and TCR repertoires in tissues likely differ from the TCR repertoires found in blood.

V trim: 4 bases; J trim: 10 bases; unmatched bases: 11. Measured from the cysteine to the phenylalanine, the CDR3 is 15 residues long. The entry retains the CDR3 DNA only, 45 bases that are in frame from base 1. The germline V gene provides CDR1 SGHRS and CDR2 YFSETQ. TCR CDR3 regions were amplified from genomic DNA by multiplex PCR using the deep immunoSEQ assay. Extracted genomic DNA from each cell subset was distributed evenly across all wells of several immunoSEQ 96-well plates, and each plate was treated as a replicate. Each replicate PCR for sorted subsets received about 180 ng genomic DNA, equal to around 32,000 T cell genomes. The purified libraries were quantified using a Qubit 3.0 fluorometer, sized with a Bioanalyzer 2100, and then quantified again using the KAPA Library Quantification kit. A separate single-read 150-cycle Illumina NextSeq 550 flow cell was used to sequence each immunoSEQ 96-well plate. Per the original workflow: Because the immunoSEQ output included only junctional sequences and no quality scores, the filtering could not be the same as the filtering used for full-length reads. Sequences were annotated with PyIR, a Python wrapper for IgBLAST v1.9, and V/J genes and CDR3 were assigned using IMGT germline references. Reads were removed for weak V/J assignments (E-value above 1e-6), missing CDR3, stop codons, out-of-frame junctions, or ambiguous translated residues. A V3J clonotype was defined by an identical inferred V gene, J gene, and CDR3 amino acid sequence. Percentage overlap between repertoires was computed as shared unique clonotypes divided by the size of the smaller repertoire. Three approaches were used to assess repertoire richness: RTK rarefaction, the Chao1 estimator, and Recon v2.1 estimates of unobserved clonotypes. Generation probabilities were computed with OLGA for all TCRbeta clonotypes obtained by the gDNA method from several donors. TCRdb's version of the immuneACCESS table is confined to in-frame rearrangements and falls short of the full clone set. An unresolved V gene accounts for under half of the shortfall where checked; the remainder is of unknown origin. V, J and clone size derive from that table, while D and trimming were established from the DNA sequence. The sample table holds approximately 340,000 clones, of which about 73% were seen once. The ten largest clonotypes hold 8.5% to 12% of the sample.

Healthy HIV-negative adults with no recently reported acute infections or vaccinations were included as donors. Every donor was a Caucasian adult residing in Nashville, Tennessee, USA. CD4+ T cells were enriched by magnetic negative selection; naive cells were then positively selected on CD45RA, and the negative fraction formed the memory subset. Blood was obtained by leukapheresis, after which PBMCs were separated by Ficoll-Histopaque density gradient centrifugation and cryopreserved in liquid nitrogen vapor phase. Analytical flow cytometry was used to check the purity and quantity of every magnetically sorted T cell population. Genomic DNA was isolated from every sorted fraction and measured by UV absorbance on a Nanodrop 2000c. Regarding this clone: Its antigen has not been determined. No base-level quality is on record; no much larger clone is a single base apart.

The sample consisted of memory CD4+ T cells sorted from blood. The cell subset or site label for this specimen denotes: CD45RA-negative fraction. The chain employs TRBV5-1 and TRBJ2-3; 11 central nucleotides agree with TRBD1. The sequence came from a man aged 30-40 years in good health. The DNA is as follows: TGCGCCAGCAGCGCCGGGACAGGGGGTTTCATTGCGCAGTATTTT. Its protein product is CASSAGTGGFIAQYF.